Shown below are 9 T cell receptor beta chains from a single sample sequenced in a study of blood T cell repertoires in COVID-19 (dated by TCRdb to about 2020). Libraries were prepared through the immunoSEQ multiplex PCR assay. TCRdb provides this immuneACCESS table in a form limited to in-frame rearrangements. Some clones are lacking; in checked studies, under half of them reflect an unresolved V gene, and why the rest are absent is not known. In this sample the table shows 210,000 or so clones, more than 75% of which occur a single time. The top ten constitute around 12% of the sample. The sequenced sample was peripheral blood. These receptor sequences come from a woman in her forties with acute or convalescent COVID-19.

The CDR3 DNA is TGTGCCAGCAGCCCCAGGAGCGGGGGGTCCGGTCTCCAGTTCTTC. Protein sequence: CASSPRSGGSGLQFF. V is TRBV11-3 and J is TRBJ2-1, with 9 nucleotides matching TRBD2. The CDR3 loop spans 15 amino acids. V shed 5 bases and J 13 bases; nucleotides not matched to a gene: 15. Germline-derived CDR1 and CDR2 are SGHNT and YENEEA.

J is TRBJ2-6 and V is TRBV14, with D perhaps TRBD1 (5 bases). V shed 4 bases and J shed 2 bases, with 9 bases lying between them. This CDR3 spans 15 amino acids. CDR1 is SGHDN and CDR2 is FVKESK in the germline V gene. The DNA of the CDR3 is TGTGCCAGCAGCCCTTGGGGCACTGGGGCCAACGTCCTGACTTTC. Protein product: CASSPWGTGANVLTF.

This chain joins TRBV6-5 and TRBJ2-2; D not resolved. Germline lookup yields CDR1 MNHEY and CDR2 SVGAGI. Between the trimmed V and J ends, which lost 10 bases and 3 bases, there was a span of 15 bases. There are 14 residues in the CDR3. CDR3 nucleotides: TGTGCCACCGGCGGAGTGCAATACACCGGGGAGCTGTTTTTT. It yields the protein CATGGVQYTGELFF.

The J gene is TRBJ2-1, the V gene TRBV6-5; 7 bases are a match to TRBD1. The junction had 9 bases not matched to a gene; V was cut back by 2 bases and J by 5 bases. Germline V gene sequence: CDR1 MNHEY, CDR2 SVGAGI. The CDR3 sequence is 16 residues long. The CDR3 loop is CASSYEGAAVNNEQFF. CDR3 DNA sequence: TGTGCCAGCAGTTACGAGGGGGCGGCCGTAAACAATGAGCAGTTCTTC.

This clone was picked up a small number of times. The chain's CDR3 is CAWSGDRGRRGYTF. The CDR3 DNA is TGTGCCTGGAGTGGGGACAGGGGGCGTAGAGGCTACACCTTC. This rearrangement joins TRBV30 to TRBJ1-2; TRBD1 matches 12 bases. Germline V lookup: CDR1 GTSNPN, CDR2 SVGIG (reference sequence). The V gene end was trimmed by 1 base and the J gene end by 8 bases; junction bases not matched to a gene: 5. CDR3 size: 14 residues.

In the case of this clone: Other nucleotide sequences in the sample specify the same CDR3. CDR3 DNA sequence: TGTGCCACCAGTGCACCGGGACAGGGCGAACAGCCCCAGCATTTT. Its translation: CATSAPGQGEQPQHF. The chain uses TRBV24-1 and TRBJ1-5, with TRBD1 matching over 9 bases. V shed 5 bases, J shed 7 bases, and the junction held 8 bases outside the gene matches. Germline V gene sequence: CDR1 KGHDR, CDR2 SFDVKD. The CDR3 totals 15 residues.

V is TRBV12-5 and J is TRBJ2-6; 8 bases align to TRBD1. The V and J ends lost 2 bases and 3 bases, in that order; junction bases with no gene match: 6. The germline CDR1 and CDR2 sequences are LGHNT and FRNRAP. This CDR3 has 17 amino acids. The CDR3 loop reads CASGLTRGLGGANVLTF. As DNA, the CDR3 is TGTGCTAGTGGTTTGACCAGGGGGCTAGGTGGGGCCAACGTCCTGACTTTC. Full variable domain (outside the CDR3, taken from reference TRBV12-5 and TRBJ2-6): DARVTQTPRHKVTEMGQEVTMRCQPILGHNTVFWYRQTMMQGLELLAYFRNRAPLDDSGMPKDRFSAEMPDATLATLKIQPSEPRDSAVYFCASGLTRGLGGANVLTFGAGSRLTVL.

The chain uses TRBV7-8 and TRBJ2-3, with D maybe TRBD2 (6 bases). This CDR3 spans 15 amino acids. The germline V gene has CDR1 SGHVS and CDR2 FQNEAQ. Trimming shortened V by 1 base and J by 5 bases, and 13 bases separated the two germline ends. The CDR3 loop reads CASSLGAGFGDTQYF. CDR3 bases: TGTGCCAGCAGCTTAGGTGCGGGGTTTGGAGATACGCAGTATTTT.

This clone has just one count. The CDR3 loop is CASSQQGSDTIYF. CDR3 nucleotide sequence: TGCGCCAGCAGCCAACAGGGTTCTGACACCATATATTTT. The chain uses TRBV5-1 and TRBJ1-3, with D possibly being TRBD1 (6 bases). Germline V gene sequence: CDR1 SGHRS, CDR2 YFSETQ. The CDR3 extends over 13 amino acids. V was trimmed by 4 bases and J by 8 bases, leaving 13 bases between them.